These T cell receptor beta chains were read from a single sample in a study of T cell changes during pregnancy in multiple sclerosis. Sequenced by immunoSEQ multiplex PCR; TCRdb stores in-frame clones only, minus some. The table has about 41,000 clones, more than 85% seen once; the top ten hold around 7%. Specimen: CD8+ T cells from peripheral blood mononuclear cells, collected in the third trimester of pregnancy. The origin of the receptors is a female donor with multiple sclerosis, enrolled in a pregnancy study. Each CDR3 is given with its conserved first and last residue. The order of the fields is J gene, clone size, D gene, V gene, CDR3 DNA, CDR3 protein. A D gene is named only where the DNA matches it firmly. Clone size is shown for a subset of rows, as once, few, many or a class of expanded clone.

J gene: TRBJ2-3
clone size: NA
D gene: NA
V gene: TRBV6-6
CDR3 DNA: TGTGCCAGCGGCGAGGGCCAATTCACAGATACGCAGTATTTT
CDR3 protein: CASGEGQFTDTQYF

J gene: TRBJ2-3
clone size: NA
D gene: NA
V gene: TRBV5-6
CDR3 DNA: TGTGCCAGCAGCTCTAAAGTACTAAGCACAGATACGCAGTATTTT
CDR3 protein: CASSSKVLSTDTQYF

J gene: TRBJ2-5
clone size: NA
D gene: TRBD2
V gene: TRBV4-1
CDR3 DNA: TGCGCCAGCAGCCCGTACGGCGAGACTAGCTTGGAGACCCAGTACTTC
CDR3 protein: CASSPYGETSLETQYF

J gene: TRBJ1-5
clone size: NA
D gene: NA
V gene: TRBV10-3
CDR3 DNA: TGTGCCATCAGTGAATCGCAGGGGAGCAATCAGCCCCAGCATTTT
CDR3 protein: CAISESQGSNQPQHF

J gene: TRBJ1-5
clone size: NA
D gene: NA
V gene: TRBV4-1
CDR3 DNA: TGCGCCAGCAGCCAGACGGGGGAGGCCAATCAGCCCCAGCATTTT
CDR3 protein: CASSQTGEANQPQHF

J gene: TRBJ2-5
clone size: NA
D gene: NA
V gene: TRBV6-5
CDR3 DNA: TGTGCCAGCAGTTCGACAGGATTACTTGGGACCCAGTACTTC
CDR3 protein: CASSSTGLLGTQYF

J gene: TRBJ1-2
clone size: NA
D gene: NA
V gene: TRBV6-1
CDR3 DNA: TGTGCCAGCAGTGACCCGGGGGTAGAAGGTAACTATGGCTACACCTTC
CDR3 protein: CASSDPGVEGNYGYTF

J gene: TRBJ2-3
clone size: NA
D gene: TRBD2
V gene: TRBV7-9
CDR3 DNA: TGTGCCAGCAGCTTAAGTAGCGGGGGAACAGATACGCAGTATTTT
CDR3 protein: CASSLSSGGTDTQYF

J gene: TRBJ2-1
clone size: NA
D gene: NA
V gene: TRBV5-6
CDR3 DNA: TGTGCCAGCAGCTTGGGGGGGGATGAGCAGTTCTTC
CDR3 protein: CASSLGGDEQFF

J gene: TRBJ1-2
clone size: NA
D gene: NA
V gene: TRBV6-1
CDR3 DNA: TGTGCCAGCAGAAAAACAGGGTTTAACTATGGCTACACCTTC
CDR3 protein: CASRKTGFNYGYTF

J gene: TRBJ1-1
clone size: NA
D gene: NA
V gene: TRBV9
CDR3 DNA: TGTGCCAGCAGCGTAGAAGTCGGGAACACTGAAGCTTTCTTT
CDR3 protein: CASSVEVGNTEAFF

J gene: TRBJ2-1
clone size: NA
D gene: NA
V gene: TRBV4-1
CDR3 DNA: TGCGCCAGCAGCCAGGACAAGAATTCCTACAATGAGCAGTTCTTC
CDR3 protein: CASSQDKNSYNEQFF

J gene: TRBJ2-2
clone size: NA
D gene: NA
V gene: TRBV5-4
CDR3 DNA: TGTGCCAGCAGCCCAGGCCAAGGCGGGGAGCTGTTTTTT
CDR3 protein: CASSPGQGGELFF

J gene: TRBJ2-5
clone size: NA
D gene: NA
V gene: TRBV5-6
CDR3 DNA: TGTGCCAGCAGCTTGGCCGAGGGCGGATGGGGAGAGACCCAGTACTTC
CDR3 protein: CASSLAEGGWGETQYF

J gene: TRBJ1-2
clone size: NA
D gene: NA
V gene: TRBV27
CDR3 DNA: TGTGCCAGCAGTTTATCGGAGGTCGGGCCCTATGGCTACACCTTC
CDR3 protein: CASSLSEVGPYGYTF

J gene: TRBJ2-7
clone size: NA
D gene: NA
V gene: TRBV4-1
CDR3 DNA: TGCGCCAGCAGCCAAGTTCTTGGGGCCTTTAAATCCCACGAGCAGTACTTC
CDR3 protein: CASSQVLGAFKSHEQYF

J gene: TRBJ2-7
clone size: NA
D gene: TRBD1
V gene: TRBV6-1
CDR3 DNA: TGTGCCAGCAGTCAAAGGACAGGTGGAGGCTACGAGCAGTACTTC
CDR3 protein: CASSQRTGGGYEQYF

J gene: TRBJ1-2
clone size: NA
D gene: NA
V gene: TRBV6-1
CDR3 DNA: TGTGCCAGCAGTGAAGGTTATAACTATGGCTACACCTTC
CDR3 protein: CASSEGYNYGYTF

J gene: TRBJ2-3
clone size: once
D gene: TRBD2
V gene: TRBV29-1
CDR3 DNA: TGCAGCGTTGAAGGGGTAGACGCTAGCGGGAGAGATGGAGATACGCAGTATTTT
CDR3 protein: CSVEGVDASGRDGDTQYF

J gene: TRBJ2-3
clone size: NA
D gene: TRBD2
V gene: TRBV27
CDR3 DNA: TGTGCCAGCAAAATAAGCGGGATTCCAGATACGCAGTATTTT
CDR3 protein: CASKISGIPDTQYF

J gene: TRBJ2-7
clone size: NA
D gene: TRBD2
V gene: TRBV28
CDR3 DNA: TGTGCCAGCAGTTTACCCGGACTAGCGGGAGAAGAGCAGTACTTC
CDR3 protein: CASSLPGLAGEEQYF

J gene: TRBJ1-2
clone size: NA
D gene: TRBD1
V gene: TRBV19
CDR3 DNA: TGTGCCAGTAGTCCCGGACAGGGGTTGAGTGGCTACACCTTC
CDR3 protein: CASSPGQGLSGYTF

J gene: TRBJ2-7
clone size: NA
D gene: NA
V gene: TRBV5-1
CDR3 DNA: TGCGCCAGCAGCCCCGAGCCCCACGAGCAGTACTTC
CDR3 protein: CASSPEPHEQYF

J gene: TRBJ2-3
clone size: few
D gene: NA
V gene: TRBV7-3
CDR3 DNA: TGTGCCAGCAGCTTACTCCACGGGGATACGCAGTATTTT
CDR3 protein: CASSLLHGDTQYF

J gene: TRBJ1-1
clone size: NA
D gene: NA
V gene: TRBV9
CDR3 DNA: TGTGCCAGCAGCGTAGGGGGAGACACTGAAGCTTTCTTT
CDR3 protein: CASSVGGDTEAFF